This T cell receptor (beta chain) came from a study of T cells after yellow fever vaccination. Across the study: For low cell numbers, libraries were made with SMART-Seq v4 Ultra Low Input.

A process of 5'RACE template switching, which added a universal primer site and UMIs, was used to make TCR cDNA. TCRdb called the 5' RACE reads again in MiXCR, with one record for every CDR3 protein. Altogether more than 300,000 distinct CDR3 sequences are present, roughly 10% being singletons, with the ten largest covering less than 3.5%. The CDR3 extends over 14 amino acids. Germline CDR1 is MNHEY and CDR2 is SVGEGT. V was pared by 6 bases and J by 7 bases, with 9 bases of the junction left unmatched. This clonotype has a handful of counts. The sequences come from CD4+ T cells sorted from PBMCs, collected 45 days after the yellow fever booster vaccination. The sequence came from a man younger than 35 who received the YFV17D yellow fever vaccine. The chain combines TRBV6-2 or TRBV6-3 with TRBJ1-2, with 9 bases identical to TRBD1. CDR3 DNA sequence: TGTGCCAGCAGCAGGGACAGGGAGTTCGGTGGCTACACCTTC. Its protein product is CASSRDREFGGYTF.